This T cell receptor (beta chain) was observed in a study of spatial heterogeneity in lung cancer. With 2 bases clipped from V and 8 bases from J, the junction kept 9 bases outside the gene matches. CDR1 and CDR2 (germline): SGHRS, YFSETQ. The CDR3 length is 15 residues. TCRdb re-called the 5' RACE reads with MiXCR, one entry per CDR3 protein. The profile shows about 9,200 distinct CDR3 sequences, just under 3% of them singletons. This clonotype was counted ten times or more. Its specificity is not known. Study-level results: Counts that tracked tumor mutation counts were those of expanded intratumoral alpha and beta TCRs.

Time point given: sample taken at primary tumor resection. The receptor was derived from a male donor with early-stage non-small cell lung cancer. The sequencing here drew on lung tumor tissue, taken at surgery. J is TRBJ1-4 and V is TRBV5-1; 7 bases line up with TRBD1. Here the CDR3 reads CASSFGQGGREKLFF. The CDR3 DNA is TGCGCCAGCAGCTTTGGGCAAGGGGGCAGGGAAAAACTGTTTTTT.